Presented here are 2 T cell receptor beta chains from one specimen sequenced in a study of blood T cell repertoires in COVID-19. Only in-frame clones appear in the TCRdb table, and some are missing; sequencing was by immunoSEQ multiplex PCR. The sample lists 200,000 to 250,000 clones; around 87% were seen once. The sample was PBMCs or T cells enriched from blood (not recorded which). The source is a woman aged 45-59 years who had recovered from COVID-19.

The chain employs TRBV6-1 and TRBJ1-1; D perhaps matches TRBD1 (6 bases). V lost 3 bases to trimming and J lost 5 bases, with 10 bases between them. There are 13 residues in the CDR3. Germline V gene data show CDR1 as MNHNS and CDR2 as SASEGT. The chain's CDR3 is CASSDWGRTEAFF. Here the CDR3 DNA reads TGTGCCAGCAGTGATTGGGGGCGTACTGAAGCTTTCTTT.

The V gene is TRBV27, the J gene TRBJ1-2; D perhaps matches TRBD1 (5 bases). V was shortened by 6 bases and J by 3 bases, with 11 bases between the two germline ends. Germline V CDR1 and CDR2: MNHEY, SMNVEV (reference sequence). The CDR3 consists of 13 residues. CDR3 DNA sequence: TGTGCCAGCAGGCGAACAGGCTACTATGGCTACACCTTC. Protein: CASRRTGYYGYTF.